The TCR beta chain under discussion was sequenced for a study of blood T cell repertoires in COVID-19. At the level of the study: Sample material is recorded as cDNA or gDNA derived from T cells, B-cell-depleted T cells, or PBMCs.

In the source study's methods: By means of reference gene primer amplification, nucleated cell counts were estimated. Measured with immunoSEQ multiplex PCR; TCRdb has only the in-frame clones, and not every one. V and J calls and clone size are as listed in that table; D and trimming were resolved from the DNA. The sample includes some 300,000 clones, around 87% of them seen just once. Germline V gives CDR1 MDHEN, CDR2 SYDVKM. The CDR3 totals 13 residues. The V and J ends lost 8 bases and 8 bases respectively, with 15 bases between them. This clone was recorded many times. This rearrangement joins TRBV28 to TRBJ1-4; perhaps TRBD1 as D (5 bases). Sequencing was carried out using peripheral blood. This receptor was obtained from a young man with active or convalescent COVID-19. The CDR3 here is CASRAGNGEKLFF. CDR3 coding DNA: TGTGCCAGCCGCGCAGGGAATGGCGAAAAACTGTTTTTT.